This T cell receptor beta chain derives from a study of control samples from healthy donors and cancer patients. Sequencing was performed with immunoSEQ multiplex PCR; in TCRdb, only in-frame clones are kept and a portion is missing. The top ten clones hold 1.5% to 2% of a sample with 100,000 to 150,000 clones, 87% of them seen once. The germline V gene has CDR1 MNHEY and CDR2 SVGAGI. Trimming left V 8 bases short and J 10 bases short, with 15 bases between. This CDR3 region has 11 residues. The chain links TRBV6-5 to TRBJ2-7; D perhaps matches TRBD1 (6 bases). Sequencing was carried out using blood. The receptor comes from a man aged 18 to 30 in good health. CDR3 DNA sequence: TGTGCCAGCTCAAACAGGGCGGGTCAGTACTTC. Protein product: CASSNRAGQYF.